A single sample is the source of the 8 T cell receptor beta chains below, sequenced in a study of immune heterogeneity within non-small cell lung tumors (dated by TCRdb to the late 2010s). The TCR template was genomic DNA extracted from bulk tumor tissue, and 450 to 750 ng of gDNA was amplified for each sample. During surgery, multiple biopsies were taken from each primary tumor and placed as far apart as possible within the tumor mass. The study cohort was described as untreated, and the patients were newly diagnosed NSCLC cases having curative surgery. TCRdb records HiSeq X Ten as the sequencer. The TCR beta CDR3 region was amplified with a multiplex PCR system whose first round ran for approximately 10 cycles using 32 V-gene forward primers and 13 J-gene reverse primers. Through fastp at Q25 and MiXCR, TCRdb rebuilt clones from the public reads, retaining in-frame beta chains. Records with the same CDR3 protein are collapsed into one entry carrying the most frequent genes and DNA. The sample yields 20,000 to 25,000 distinct CDR3 sequences; roughly 30% were counted once. Around 4.1% of the sample goes to the ten largest clones.

Sequenced sample: lung tumor tissue. All receptors derive from a man aged 35 to 55 with non-small cell lung cancer.

This clonotype was seen at least ten times. The chain is built from TRBV19 and TRBJ2-2; 9 nucleotides match TRBD2. This CDR3 spans 15 amino acids. V lost 7 bases and J lost 6; bases outside the gene matches: 9. Germline CDR1 is LNHDA and CDR2 is SQIVND (reference sequence). The chain's CDR3 is CASTKGLAGSGELFF. The CDR3 DNA sequence: TGTGCCAGTACCAAGGGACTAGCTGGCTCCGGGGAGCTGTTTTTT.

The V gene is TRBV7-9, the J gene TRBJ2-2; 8 bases map to TRBD2. The ends lost 2 bases at V and 6 bases at J; junction bases unmatched: 5. Germline V gene data show CDR1 as SEHNR and CDR2 as FQNEAQ (reference sequence). CDR3 length equals 15 residues. CDR3 coding DNA: TGTGCCAGCAGCTTACTAGCGGGTTCCTCCGGGGAGCTGTTTTTT. This gives the protein CASSLLAGSSGELFF.

The V gene is TRBV29-1, the J gene TRBJ2-2; 11 nucleotides agree with TRBD2. Germline V lookup: CDR1 SQVTM, CDR2 ANQGSEA. Trimming cost V 5 bases and J 6 bases; bases outside gene matches: 8. This CDR3 contains 15 residues. DNA for the CDR3: TGCAGCGTTAGGGGGTTAGCGGGAGGGGCCGGGGAGCTGTTTTTT. Residues: CSVRGLAGGAGELFF.

Turning to this clonotype: At one end, the junction sequence differs from germline, possibly due to a read error. J is TRBJ2-7 and V is TRBV7-2; D is perhaps TRBD2 (7 bases). CDR3 length: 15 residues. Germline V gene sequence: CDR1 SGHTA, CDR2 FQGNSA. The CDR3 DNA is TGTTCCAGCAGCGCGGGGGCGGTAGCCGGGTTCGAGCAGTACTTC. Protein: CSSSAGAVAGFEQYF. Filled out from reference TRBV7-2 and TRBJ2-7, the complete variable domain reads GAGVSQSPSNKVTEKGKDVELRCDPISGHTALYWYRQSLGQGLEFLIYFQGNSAPDKSGLPSDRFSAERTGGSVSTLTIQRTQQEDSAVYLCSSSAGAVAGFEQYFGPGTRLTVT.

This clonotype is medium-sized (0.01 to 0.1%) within its sample. The chain links TRBV6-1 to TRBJ1-5; 7 nucleotides align to TRBD1. This CDR3 region has 15 residues. Germline lookup yields CDR1 MNHNS and CDR2 SASEGT. Losses at the gene ends were 8 bases for V and 1 base for J; bases not matched to a gene: 8. The CDR3 DNA sequence: TGTGCCAGCGGAACGACAGGGAACAGCAATCAGCCCCAGCATTTT. Translation gives CASGTTGNSNQPQHF.

This clonotype has a handful of counts. One junction end disagrees with the germline gene, perhaps due to a read error. The gene calls are TRBV10-3 and TRBJ2-3; D is possibly TRBD1 (5 bases). CDR3 length equals 16 residues. The germline CDR1 and CDR2 sequences are ENHRY and SYGVKD. CDR3 DNA sequence: TGTGCCATCCTAGGAAAGACAGAAAAAGACACAGATACTCAGTATTTT. As protein: CAILGKTEKDTDTQYF.

Details on this clonotype: Just one base apart from a much larger clone, this may be a read error. The chain recombines TRBV2 with TRBJ2-1; D might be TRBD1 (6 bases). Trimming stripped 5 bases from V and 2 bases from J, with 13 bases between. Germline CDR1 and CDR2: SNHLY and FYNNEI. CDR3 length: 15 amino acids. As DNA, the CDR3 is TGTGCCAGCAGTTTGGACAGTGCCACCTACAATGAGCAGTTCTTC. Translating gives CASSLDSATYNEQFF.

V and J are TRBV19 and TRBJ2-3; 10 positions match TRBD2. The CDR3 runs 16 residues. The germline V gene has CDR1 LNHDA and CDR2 SQIVND (reference sequence). J gave up 1 base and V 5 bases, and 6 bases lay outside the gene matches. DNA for the CDR3: TGTGCCAGTAGTGTGCTAGCGGGAGCCCGCACAGATACGCAGTATTTT. As protein: CASSVLAGARTDTQYF. Complete variable domain (other parts from reference TRBV19 and TRBJ2-3): DGGITQSPKYLFRKEGQNVTLSCEQNLNHDAMYWYRQDPGQGLRLIYYSQIVNDFQKGDIAEGYSVSREKKESFPLTVTSAQKNPTAFYLCASSVLAGARTDTQYFGPGTRLTVL.